Listed below are T cell receptor beta chains from one sample, sequenced in a study of T cell repertoires in cytomegalovirus infection. Each CDR3 protein gets one entry after TCRdb re-called the reads with MiXCR. The sample includes approximately 730,000 distinct CDR3 sequences, 25% to 35% seen only once; the top ten take around 13%. Which antigens these TCRs recognize remains unknown. Here the sequenced sample was cultured CD8+ T cells from PBMCs, taken from culture after CMV antigen stimulation. The receptor source for this set is a human donor in good health (CMV status not recorded). Some clones in this sample may be carry-over from other donors' samples. The CDR3 runs from the conserved cysteine through the conserved F or W. D genes are given only for firm matches. The listing skips clone size in some rows; elsewhere it reads once, few, many or a size class.

TRBJ1-2 | TRBD1 | TRBV24-1 | medium-sized | 16 | CATSDGSGGRRYGYTF | TGTGCCACCAGTGATGGTTCAGGGGGCCGTAGGTATGGCTACACCTTC
TRBJ2-7 | NA | TRBV7-9 | few | 14 | CASMNTREGGEQYF | TGTGCCAGCATGAACACCCGTGAGGGCGGAGAGCAGTACTTC
TRBJ2-7 | NA | TRBV5-6 | few | 14 | CASSLDGFSYEQYF | TGTGCCAGCAGCTTGGACGGGTTCTCCTACGAGCAGTACTTC
TRBJ1-1 | TRBD1 | TRBV28 | NA | 14 | CASSWRGLGTEAFF | TGTGCCAGCAGTTGGAGGGGGCTGGGCACTGAAGCTTTCTTT
TRBJ1-1 | NA | TRBV9 | few | 14 | CASSAAMWNTEAFF | TGTGCCAGCAGCGCCGCCATGTGGAACACTGAAGCTTTCTTT
TRBJ1-1 | NA | TRBV27 | once | 16 | CASSASLGSRPTEAFF | TGTGCCAGCAGTGCCTCTTTGGGCAGCCGGCCCACTGAAGCTTTCTTT
TRBJ2-7 | TRBD1 | TRBV29-1 | NA | 14 | CSVEDRGVSYEQYF | TGCAGCGTTGAGGACAGGGGGGTCTCCTACGAGCAGTACTTC
TRBJ1-1 | NA | TRBV2 | NA | 14 | CASSEVSVNTEAFF | TGTGCCAGCAGTGAAGTAAGCGTGAACACTGAAGCTTTCTTT
TRBJ1-5 | NA | TRBV28 | few | 13 | CASSLLLNQPQHF | TGTGCCAGCAGTTTATTATTGAATCAGCCCCAGCATTTT
TRBJ2-3 | TRBD2 | TRBV20-1 | once | 16 | CSAREGLAGGLDTQYF | TGCAGTGCTAGAGAAGGACTAGCGGGGGGCCTGGATACGCAGTATTTT
TRBJ1-5 | TRBD1 | TRBV4-1 | NA | 15 | CASSQDQGAKQPQHF | TGCGCCAGCAGCCAAGATCAGGGGGCGAAACAGCCCCAGCATTTT
TRBJ1-1 | NA | TRBV7-3 | many | 14 | CASSSSSHYTEAFF | TGTGCCAGCAGCTCCTCCAGTCACTACACTGAAGCTTTCTTT
TRBJ1-1 | NA | TRBV5-8 | NA | 14 | CASSLHRVNTEAFF | TGTGCCAGCAGCTTGCATAGGGTGAACACTGAAGCTTTCTTT
TRBJ1-1 | NA | TRBV2 | NA | 15 | CASSDHREENTEAFF | TGTGCCAGCAGTGACCACAGAGAAGAGAACACTGAAGCTTTCTTT
TRBJ2-1 | TRBD1 | TRBV15 | NA | 16 | CATSRPPGTGRNEQFF | TGTGCCACCAGCAGGCCACCCGGGACAGGGCGCAATGAGCAGTTCTTC
TRBJ1-4 | NA | TRBV7-6 | NA | 14 | CASSLGRNHEKLLF | TGTGCCAGCAGCTTGGGCAGAAATCATGAAAAACTGTTGTTT
TRBJ2-5 | TRBD1 | TRBV19 | NA | 13 | CASDQGQGETQYF | TGTGCCAGTGATCAGGGACAGGGAGAGACCCAGTACTTC
TRBJ2-1 | NA | TRBV7-6 | NA | 16 | CASSLGGQSSYNEQFF | TGTGCCAGCAGCTTGGGAGGACAGAGCTCCTACAATGAGCAGTTCTTC
TRBJ2-2 | TRBD1 | TRBV27 | NA | 17 | CASSPIAGTGPTGELFF | TGTGCCAGCAGTCCCATCGCCGGGACAGGACCCACCGGGGAGCTGTTTTTT
TRBJ1-1 | NA | TRBV4-1 | NA | 14 | CASSQEGANTEAFF | TGCGCCAGCAGCCAAGAAGGGGCGAACACTGAAGCTTTCTTT
TRBJ2-2 | TRBD1 | TRBV25-1 | NA | 16 | CASRSGQAAGSGVLFF | TGTGCCAGCAGATCGGGACAGGCGGCTGGTTCCGGGGTGCTGTTTTTT
TRBJ1-1 | NA | TRBV7-6 | many | 13 | CASSLAPAAEAFF | TGTGCCAGCAGCTTAGCTCCTGCCGCTGAAGCTTTCTTT
TRBJ2-3 | NA | TRBV5-5 | NA | 14 | CASSRQQDTDTQYF | TGTGCCAGCAGCCGACAGCAGGACACAGATACGCAGTATTTT
TRBJ2-3 | NA | TRBV4-3 | NA | 16 | CASSQELSGLTDTQYF | TGCGCCAGCAGCCAAGAGCTTAGCGGTCTCACAGATACGCAGTATTTT
TRBJ1-6 | NA | TRBV7-9 | many | 14 | CASSSVRGNSPLHF | TGTGCCAGCAGCTCAGTAAGGGGCAATTCACCCCTCCACTTT
TRBJ2-5 | TRBD2 | TRBV7-6 | many | 18 | CASSRLARGLAGGETQYF | TGTGCCAGCAGCCGATTAGCGCGGGGACTAGCGGGGGGGGAGACCCAGTACTTC
TRBJ2-1 | NA | TRBV10-3 | NA | 17 | CAISGRDLSASYNEQFF | TGTGCCATCAGTGGCCGGGACCTCAGTGCCTCCTACAATGAGCAGTTCTTC
TRBJ2-5 | TRBD2 | TRBV7-6 | NA | 16 | CASSSKAGGAQETQYF | TGTGCCAGCAGCTCGAAAGCGGGGGGCGCCCAAGAGACCCAGTACTTC
TRBJ2-5 | NA | TRBV27 | many | 13 | CASSLLGSETQYF | TGTGCCAGCAGTTTACTGGGGTCCGAGACCCAGTACTTC
TRBJ1-2 | TRBD1 | TRBV15 | NA | 14 | CATSLDRGYYGYTF | TGTGCCACCAGCCTGGACAGGGGGTACTATGGCTACACCTTC
TRBJ1-4 | NA | TRBV2 | few | 16 | CASIGQQRATNEKLFF | TGTGCCAGCATCGGACAGCAGCGTGCAACTAATGAAAAACTGTTTTTT
TRBJ2-5 | TRBD2 | TRBV7-8 | many | 16 | CASSSGTRTRQETQYF | TGTGCCAGCAGCTCCGGGACTAGGACTCGCCAAGAGACCCAGTACTTC
TRBJ1-5 | TRBD1 | TRBV20-1 | NA | 12 | CSARQGNQPQHF | TGCAGTGCTCGACAGGGGAATCAGCCCCAGCATTTT
TRBJ1-5 | NA | TRBV27 | NA | 17 | CASSAIGRFSHFGPQHF | TGTGCCAGCAGTGCAATTGGCAGGTTCTCTCACTTTGGGCCCCAGCATTTT
TRBJ2-5 | TRBD2 | TRBV7-8 | NA | 15 | CASSPTSGGLKTQYF | TGTGCCAGCAGTCCGACTAGCGGGGGGTTAAAGACCCAGTACTTC
TRBJ2-7 | TRBD2 | TRBV12-3/TRBV12-4 | NA | 15 | CASSPRGGGYYEQYF | TGTGCCAGCAGTCCCCGGGGCGGGGGTTACTACGAGCAGTACTTC
TRBJ2-1 | NA | TRBV6-5 | NA | 13 | CASSYFPRDEQFF | TGTGCCAGCAGTTACTTCCCTAGGGATGAGCAGTTCTTC
TRBJ1-2 | NA | TRBV12-3/TRBV12-4 | NA | 12 | CASSLAPYGYTF | TGTGCCAGCAGTTTGGCCCCATATGGCTACACCTTC
TRBJ1-4 | NA | TRBV27 | few | 15 | CASSLKRTYNEKLFF | TGTGCCAGCAGTTTGAAACGGACATATAACGAAAAACTGTTTTTT
TRBJ2-1 | NA | TRBV24-1 | few | 13 | CATSDRTDPEQFF | TGTGCCACCAGTGATCGGACCGATCCTGAGCAGTTCTTC